The sequence of this TCR beta chain was determined in a study of OX40 agonist ivuxolimab in advanced cancers. The wider study: Age averaged about 60 years (range about 23 to 80), and less than 85% were male.

Blood specimens came from baseline, cycle 4 day 1, and cycle 7 day 1. Clones were read by immunoSEQ multiplex PCR, and TCRdb kept only the in-frame ones, dropping some. The data show fewer than 60,000 clones, 75% to 90% seen once. Overall study findings and caveats: Among the lowest levels of clonal expansion were found in partial responders at 0.1-3.0 mg/kg.

Germline-derived CDR1 and CDR2 are MNHEY and SMNVEV (reference sequence). The CDR3 sequence is 16 residues long. V lost 4 bases to trimming and J lost 0 bases, with 15 bases between them. A remark on this clone: Its antigen is unknown.

The source material was CD4+ or CD8+ T cells sorted from blood, sampled in a trial of the OX40 agonist ivuxolimab. The source of this sequence is an adult with an advanced solid tumor such as melanoma, head and neck, liver or kidney cancer. The rearrangement uses TRBV27 and TRBJ1-1; a possible D gene is TRBD1 (6 bases). The CDR3 here is CASSSILQGLNTEAFF. CDR3 in DNA: TGTGCCAGCAGTTCAATCCTACAGGGCTTGAACACTGAAGCTTTCTTT.